This entry lists 5 T cell receptor beta chains sequenced from one sample in a study of blood T cell repertoires in COVID-19. Assay: immunoSEQ multiplex PCR; the TCRdb copy retains only in-frame clones and omits some. The profile covers around 220,000 clones, with 85% to 90% appearing a single time and approximately 4.8% taken by the ten largest. Sequences were obtained from peripheral blood. Receptors originate from a man aged 50-60 years with acute or convalescent COVID-19.

V gene TRBV5-1 combines with J gene TRBJ2-3; TRBD1 matches 7 bases. The V gene end was trimmed by 4 bases and the J gene end by 1 base; junction bases not matched to a gene: 9. This CDR3 is 16 amino acids long. Per the germline V gene, CDR1 is SGHRS and CDR2 is YFSETQ. For the CDR3, the DNA is TGCGCCAGCAGCGACATGACAGGGTCGGGCACAGATACGCAGTATTTT. Translated, it gives CASSDMTGSGTDTQYF.

This rearrangement joins TRBV4-2 to TRBJ1-6; D uncertain. CDR1 is LGHNA and CDR2 is YNFKEQ in the germline V gene. The CDR3 sequence is 15 residues long. V lost 2 bases to trimming and J lost 7 bases, with 12 bases between them. The CDR3 region has the DNA TGTGCCAGCAGCCAAAGCAGGCTTAACAATTCACCCCTCCACTTT. It codes for CASSQSRLNNSPLHF.

The chain uses TRBV7-9 and TRBJ2-1; D uncertain. CDR1 is SEHNR, CDR2 FQNEAQ, per germline (reference sequence). V lost 5 bases and J lost 8, with 10 bases in between. The CDR3 consists of 12 residues. The DNA for the CDR3 is TGTGCCAGCAGCCGAGAAGAGTATGAGCAGTTCTTC. Protein product: CASSREEYEQFF.

This rearrangement joins TRBV5-1 to TRBJ1-4; 10 bases are a match to TRBD1. This CDR3 comprises 15 residues. Trimming cost V 4 bases and J 5 bases; bases outside gene matches: 5. CDR1 is SGHRS and CDR2 is YFSETQ in the germline V gene. The CDR3 DNA follows: TGCGCCAGCAGCCCGGGGGGACAGGGGAATGAAAAACTGTTTTTT. Residues: CASSPGGQGNEKLFF.

CDR3 loop: CASSLAEYEQYF. As DNA, the CDR3 is TGTGCCAGCAGTTTAGCGGAGTACGAGCAGTACTTC. V and J are TRBV12-3 or TRBV12-4 and TRBJ2-7, with no clear D. There are 12 residues in the CDR3. V lost 0 bases, J lost 4 bases, and 4 bases lay in between.